This T cell receptor (beta chain) was sequenced during a study of shared clonotypes between healthy human individuals. Overall study findings and caveats: The authors expected sequencing depth to affect clonotype sharing among donors. Estimated richness was generally greater in naive than memory subsets.

The assay ran at deep level. Some clones are missing from TCRdb's copy, which holds only in-frame ones; the method was immunoSEQ multiplex PCR. The sample holds 2.3 million or so clones, roughly 93% seen once. In the case of this clone: Antigen specificity is unknown. Other DNA sequences in this sample translate to the same CDR3.

All of the donors resided in Nashville, Tennessee, and each was a Caucasian adult. The V gene end was trimmed by 2 bases and the J gene end by 7 bases; junction bases not matched to a gene: 5. The germline V gene encodes CDR1 MDHEN and CDR2 SYDVKM. The CDR3 consists of 15 residues. The receptor comes from a man aged 18 to 30 in good health. Some clones in this sample may be carry-over from other donors' samples. The rearrangement links TRBV28 to TRBJ1-5, with 10 nucleotides matching TRBD1. The sample taken for sequencing was naive CD4+ T cells from PBMCs. The sample's subset: CD45RA+ positively selected. In DNA form, the CDR3 reads TGTGCCAGCAGTTTACCGACAGGGGGCAGACAGCCCCAGCATTTT. Protein: CASSLPTGGRQPQHF.